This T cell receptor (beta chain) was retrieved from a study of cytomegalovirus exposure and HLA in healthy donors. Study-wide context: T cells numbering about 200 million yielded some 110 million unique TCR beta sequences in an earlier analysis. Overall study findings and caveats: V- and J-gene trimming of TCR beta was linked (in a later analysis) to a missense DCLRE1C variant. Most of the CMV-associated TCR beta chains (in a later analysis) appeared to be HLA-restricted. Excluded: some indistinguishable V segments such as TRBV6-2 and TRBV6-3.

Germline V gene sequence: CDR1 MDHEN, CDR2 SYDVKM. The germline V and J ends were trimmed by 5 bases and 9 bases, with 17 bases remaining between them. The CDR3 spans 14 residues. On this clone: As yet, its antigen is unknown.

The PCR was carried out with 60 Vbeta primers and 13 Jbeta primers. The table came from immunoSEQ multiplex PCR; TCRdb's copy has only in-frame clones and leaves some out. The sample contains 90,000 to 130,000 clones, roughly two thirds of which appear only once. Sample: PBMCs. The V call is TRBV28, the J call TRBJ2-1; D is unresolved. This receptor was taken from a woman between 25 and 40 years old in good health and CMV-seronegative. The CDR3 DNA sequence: TGTGCCAGCAGTACTCTTCAACTTACGTCTGAGCAGTTCTTC. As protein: CASSTLQLTSEQFF.